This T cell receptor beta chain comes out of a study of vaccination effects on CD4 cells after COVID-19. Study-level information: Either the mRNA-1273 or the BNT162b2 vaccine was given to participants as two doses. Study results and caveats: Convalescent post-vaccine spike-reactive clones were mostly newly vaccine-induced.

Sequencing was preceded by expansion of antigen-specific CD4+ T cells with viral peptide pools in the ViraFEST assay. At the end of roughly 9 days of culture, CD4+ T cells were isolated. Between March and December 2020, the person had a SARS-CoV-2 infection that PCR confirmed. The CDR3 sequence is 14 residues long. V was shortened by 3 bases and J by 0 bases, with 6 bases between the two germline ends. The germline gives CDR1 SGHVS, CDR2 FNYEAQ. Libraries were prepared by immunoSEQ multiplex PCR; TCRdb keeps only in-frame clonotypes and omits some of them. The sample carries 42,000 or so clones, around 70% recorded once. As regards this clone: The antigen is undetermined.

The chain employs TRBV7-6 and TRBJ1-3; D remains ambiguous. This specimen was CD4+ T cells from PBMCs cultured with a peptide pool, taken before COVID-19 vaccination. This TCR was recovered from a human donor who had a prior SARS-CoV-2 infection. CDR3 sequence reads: CASSFDVSGNTIYF. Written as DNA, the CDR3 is TGTGCCAGCAGCTTCGACGTCTCTGGAAACACCATATATTTT.